This TCR beta chain was recorded in a study of shared clonotypes between healthy human individuals. Running of the assay took place at deep level. Method: immunoSEQ multiplex PCR; TCRdb's copy keeps in-frame clones and lacks some. The sample has about 2.4 million clones, over 85% seen once. On this clone itself: Antigen: not known.

Notes on the study in general: Larger richness was generally estimated for naive than memory subsets. A limitation of the genetic and exposure-history diversity represented arose from few donors. An expected dependence of interdonor clonotype sharing on sequencing depth was noted.

Trimming took 10 bases from V and 4 from J; bases not matched to a gene: 13. There are 15 residues in the CDR3. CDR1 MDHEN and CDR2 SYDVKM come from the germline V gene. This chain connects TRBV28 to TRBJ2-1; 7 bases map to TRBD2. The sample was naive CD4+ T cells from PBMCs. This sample's subset: CD45RA+ positively selected. The TCR was taken from a man between 18 and 35 years old in good health. Some clones in this sample may be carry-over from other donors' samples. The CDR3 nucleotides are TGTGCCACCTTCGAGGCTAGCGGAATTTACAATGAGCAGTTCTTC. Translated, it gives CATFEASGIYNEQFF. The full variable domain, rest sourced from reference TRBV28 and TRBJ2-1, is DVKVTQSSRYLVKRTGEKVFLECVQDMDHENMFWYRQDPGLGLRLIYFSYDVKMKEKGDIPEGYSVSREKKERFSLILESASTNQTSMYLCATFEASGIYNEQFFGPGTRLTVL.